The rows below give T cell receptor beta chains drawn from one sample of a study of blood T cells in healthy people across ages. TCRdb reprocessed the 5' RACE reads via MiXCR and lists one record per CDR3 protein. The repertoire consists of roughly 800,000 distinct CDR3 sequences, with roughly 60% occurring once and the leading ten covering 22%. Specimen: blood. These receptors all stem from a man younger than 45 in good health. Both conserved end residues are trimmed from each CDR3.

v_gene: TRBV4-3; j_gene: TRBJ1-1; CDR3aa: ASNQERFGGLNTEAF
v_gene: TRBV5-1; j_gene: TRBJ2-3; CDR3aa: ASSLSLAGSTDTQY
v_gene: TRBV25-1; j_gene: TRBJ2-3; CDR3aa: ASSEQSRTGGGTDTQY
v_gene: TRBV6-5; j_gene: TRBJ1-2; CDR3aa: ASSRDGRGTYGYT
v_gene: TRBV20-1; j_gene: TRBJ1-1; CDR3aa: SARDPPLAEAF
v_gene: TRBV2; j_gene: TRBJ1-5; CDR3aa: ASSAWAGQNRPQH
v_gene: TRBV13; j_gene: TRBJ2-1; CDR3aa: ASSPTRTEQF
v_gene: TRBV4-3; j_gene: TRBJ2-3; CDR3aa: ASSQDWGYTDTQY
v_gene: TRBV5-6; j_gene: TRBJ1-2; CDR3aa: ASSPGTTYGYT
v_gene: TRBV20-1; j_gene: TRBJ2-1; CDR3aa: SATAKSPEQF
v_gene: TRBV18; j_gene: TRBJ2-5; CDR3aa: ASSPRPPGTETQY
v_gene: TRBV2; j_gene: TRBJ2-5; CDR3aa: ASSDRTGSVETQY
v_gene: TRBV20-1; j_gene: TRBJ1-1; CDR3aa: SAVQGGRTEAF
v_gene: TRBV6-1; j_gene: TRBJ1-6; CDR3aa: ASSEGQGASPLH
v_gene: TRBV20-1; j_gene: TRBJ2-7; CDR3aa: SAFDAGAYYEQY
v_gene: TRBV27; j_gene: TRBJ2-1; CDR3aa: ASSWASTAGASNEQF
v_gene: TRBV20-1; j_gene: TRBJ2-5; CDR3aa: SARFPEQETQY
v_gene: TRBV20-1; j_gene: TRBJ2-1; CDR3aa: SVAMRPVEEQF
v_gene: TRBV7-9; j_gene: TRBJ2-7; CDR3aa: ASSLAYGVNYEQY
v_gene: TRBV5-6; j_gene: TRBJ2-6; CDR3aa: ASSFGFPTRAFLT
v_gene: TRBV2; j_gene: TRBJ2-5; CDR3aa: AVTTVQETQY
v_gene: TRBV5-5; j_gene: TRBJ2-7; CDR3aa: ASSYNRGPTYEQY
v_gene: TRBV7-2; j_gene: TRBJ1-1; CDR3aa: ASSSGGTGGTEAF
v_gene: TRBV6-5; j_gene: TRBJ1-1; CDR3aa: ASSYSQGGGTEAF
v_gene: TRBV2; j_gene: TRBJ2-6; CDR3aa: ASRRRYSGANVLT
v_gene: TRBV7-2; j_gene: TRBJ2-2; CDR3aa: ASSLTPLAGQGGELF
v_gene: TRBV10-1; j_gene: .; CDR3aa: ASSEIGEKETQY
v_gene: TRBV6-2/TRBV6-3; j_gene: TRBJ2-7; CDR3aa: ASETGTEAYEQY
v_gene: TRBV27; j_gene: TRBJ2-7; CDR3aa: ASSVRDARVEQY
v_gene: TRBV7-9; j_gene: TRBJ1-6; CDR3aa: ANSEKGQPNSPLH
v_gene: TRBV20-1; j_gene: TRBJ1-1; CDR3aa: SAHRGLGGTEAF
v_gene: TRBV23-1; j_gene: .; CDR3aa: ASSQSRGEQY
v_gene: TRBV7-2; j_gene: TRBJ2-7; CDR3aa: ASSVSGGTQY
v_gene: TRBV15; j_gene: TRBJ2-3; CDR3aa: ATSRPSGLSPY
v_gene: TRBV20-1; j_gene: TRBJ2-5; CDR3aa: SARVSAGPGETQY
v_gene: TRBV4-1; j_gene: TRBJ1-2; CDR3aa: ASSSWGGGYT
v_gene: TRBV7-8; j_gene: TRBJ2-7; CDR3aa: ASSLRLSPPYEQY
v_gene: TRBV10-3; j_gene: TRBJ2-7; CDR3aa: AIKSGENYEQY
v_gene: TRBV7-9; j_gene: TRBJ2-3; CDR3aa: ASSPRPLTSGGPDTQY
v_gene: TRBV7-9; j_gene: TRBJ2-3; CDR3aa: ASSPSDMQY
v_gene: TRBV5-1; j_gene: TRBJ2-7; CDR3aa: ASSQRPGLAGREQY
v_gene: TRBV5-1; j_gene: TRBJ2-3; CDR3aa: ASSLTTSGYTDTQY
v_gene: TRBV29-1; j_gene: TRBJ2-7; CDR3aa: SAASATGRSEQY
v_gene: TRBV29-1; j_gene: TRBJ2-7; CDR3aa: SSIRSGRDYEQY
v_gene: TRBV15; j_gene: TRBJ2-7; CDR3aa: ATSSGDYEQY
v_gene: TRBV14; j_gene: TRBJ1-2; CDR3aa: ASSQTLTGYT
v_gene: TRBV20-1; j_gene: TRBJ2-1; CDR3aa: GARDPITASEQF
v_gene: TRBV18; j_gene: .; CDR3aa: ASSVGSGAYEQY
v_gene: TRBV7-3; j_gene: TRBJ2-7; CDR3aa: ASSTGLAESYEQY
v_gene: TRBV3-1; j_gene: TRBJ2-1; CDR3aa: ASSQGEGLYNEQF
v_gene: TRBV20-1; j_gene: TRBJ2-1; CDR3aa: SARQGLAGSEQF
v_gene: TRBV6-1; j_gene: TRBJ2-1; CDR3aa: ASATLSGNEQF
v_gene: TRBV27; j_gene: TRBJ2-7; CDR3aa: ASSLSGVSLVTYEQY
v_gene: TRBV2; j_gene: TRBJ2-7; CDR3aa: ASSKTGEAYEQY
v_gene: TRBV18; j_gene: TRBJ1-2; CDR3aa: ASSPPVGPNYGYT
v_gene: TRBV12-3/TRBV12-4; j_gene: TRBJ2-7; CDR3aa: ASSLGARTYEQY
v_gene: TRBV20-1; j_gene: TRBJ1-2; CDR3aa: SAFLYFYGYT